The entry that follows covers one T cell receptor (beta chain) sequence. Under the authors' procedure: Nucleated cell number was recorded as an estimate derived from reference gene primer amplification. Libraries were prepared by immunoSEQ multiplex PCR; TCRdb keeps only in-frame clonotypes and omits some of them. V, J and clone size reflect that table, while D and trimming were determined from the DNA. Altogether 45,000 to 55,000 clones are present, roughly 84% being singletons, with the ten largest covering about 1.4%. The data belong to a study of blood T cell repertoires in COVID-19. Study summary: Italy, Spain and the United States were the sources of the convalescent and acute COVID-19 samples. Nucleic acid was either cDNA or gDNA, and it came from T cells, B-cell-depleted T cells, or PBMCs.

V lost 9 bases, J lost 11 bases, and 14 bases lay in between. The CDR3 runs to 12 residues. The germline V gene encodes CDR1 MNHEY and CDR2 SVGAGI. The genes are TRBV6-5 and TRBJ1-6; tentatively, D is TRBD1 (6 bases). Material for sequencing was peripheral blood. This sequence was found in a man aged 50 to 60 with acute or convalescent COVID-19. CDR3 amino acids: CASGQWGTPLHF. CDR3 sequence (DNA): TGTGCCAGTGGACAGTGGGGGACACCCCTCCACTTT.